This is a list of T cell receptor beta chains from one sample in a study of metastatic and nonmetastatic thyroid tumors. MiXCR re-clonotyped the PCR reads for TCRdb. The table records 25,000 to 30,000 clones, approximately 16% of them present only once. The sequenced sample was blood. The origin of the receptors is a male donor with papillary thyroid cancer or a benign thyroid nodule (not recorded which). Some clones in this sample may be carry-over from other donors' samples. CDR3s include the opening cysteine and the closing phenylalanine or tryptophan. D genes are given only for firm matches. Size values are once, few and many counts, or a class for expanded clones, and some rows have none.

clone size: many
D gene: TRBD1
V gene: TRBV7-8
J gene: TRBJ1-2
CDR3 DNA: TGTGCCAGCAGCGCCGGGACAGGGAGAGGGTATGGCTACACCTTC
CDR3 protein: CASSAGTGRGYGYTF

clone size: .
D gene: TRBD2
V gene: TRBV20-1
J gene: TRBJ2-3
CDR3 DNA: TGCAGTGCCGAATCTGGACTAGCGGGACGGGAAGATACGCAGTATTTT
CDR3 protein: CSAESGLAGREDTQYF

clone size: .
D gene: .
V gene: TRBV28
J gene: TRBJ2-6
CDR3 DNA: TGTGCCAGCAGTGGGCAGAGGCAGAGCTCTGGGGCCAACGTCCTGACTTTC
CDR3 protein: CASSGQRQSSGANVLTF

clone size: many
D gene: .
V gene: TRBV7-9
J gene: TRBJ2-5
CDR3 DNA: TGTGCCAGCAGCTTACCACCCAAAGAGACCCAGTACTTC
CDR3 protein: CASSLPPKETQYF

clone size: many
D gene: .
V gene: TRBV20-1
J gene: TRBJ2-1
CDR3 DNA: TGCAGTGCTTACCTCACGGGCTCGAGCTCCTACAATGGGCAGTTCTTC
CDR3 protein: CSAYLTGSSSYNGQFF

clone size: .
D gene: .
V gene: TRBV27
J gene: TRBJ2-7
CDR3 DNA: TGTGCCAGCAGGTACGACCTCCGCTACGAGCAGTACTTC
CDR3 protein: CASRYDLRYEQYF

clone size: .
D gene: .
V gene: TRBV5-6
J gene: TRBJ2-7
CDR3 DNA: TGTGCCAGCAGCTTGGGCGTGGGCGTGAGGGGTGACGAGCAGTACTTC
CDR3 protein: CASSLGVGVRGDEQYF

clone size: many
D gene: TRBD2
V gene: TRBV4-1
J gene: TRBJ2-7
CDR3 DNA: TGCGCCAGCAGCCAAATCGGAGCGGGAGTGTTCCCCTACGGGCAGTACTTC
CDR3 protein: CASSQIGAGVFPYGQYF

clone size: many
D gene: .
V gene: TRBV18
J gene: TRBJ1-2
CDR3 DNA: TGTGCCAGCTCACCATTCGAAGTTAACTATGGCTACACCTTC
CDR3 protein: CASSPFEVNYGYTF

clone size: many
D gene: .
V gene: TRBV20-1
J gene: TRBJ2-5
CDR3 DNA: TGCAGTGCTAGAGATCCCGGTCCGGGTGACCAGTACTTC
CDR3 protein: CSARDPGPGDQYF

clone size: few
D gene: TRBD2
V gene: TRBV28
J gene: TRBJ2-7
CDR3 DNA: TGTGCCAGCGCAGGGACTAGCGGACCCCATGAGCAGTACTTC
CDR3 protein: CASAGTSGPHEQYF

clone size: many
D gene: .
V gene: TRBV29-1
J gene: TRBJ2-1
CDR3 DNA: TGCAGCGTCCCGGGAGACTATGAGCAGTTCTTC
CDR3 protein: CSVPGDYEQFF

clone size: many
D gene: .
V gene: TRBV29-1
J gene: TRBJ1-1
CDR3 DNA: TGCAGCGTTCCCTGGAACACTGAAGCTTTCTTT
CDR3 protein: CSVPWNTEAFF

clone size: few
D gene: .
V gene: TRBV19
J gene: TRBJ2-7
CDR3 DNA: TGTGCCAGTAGTATAAGCCCGGGGTACGAGCAGTACTTC
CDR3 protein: CASSISPGYEQYF

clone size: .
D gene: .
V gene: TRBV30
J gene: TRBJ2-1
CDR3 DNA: TGTGCCGGAACGGGACCGAACAATGAGCAGTTCTTC
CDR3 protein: CAGTGPNNEQFF

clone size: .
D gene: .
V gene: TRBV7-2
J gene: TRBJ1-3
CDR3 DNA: TGTGCCAGCAGCACGGACGGCGCTGGAAACACCATATATTTT
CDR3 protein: CASSTDGAGNTIYF

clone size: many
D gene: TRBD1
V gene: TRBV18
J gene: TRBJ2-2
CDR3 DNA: TGTGCCAGCTCACCCGGGACAGGTCCTACCGGGGAGCTGTTTTTT
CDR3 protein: CASSPGTGPTGELFF

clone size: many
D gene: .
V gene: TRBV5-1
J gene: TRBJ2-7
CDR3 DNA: TGCGCCAGCAGCTTGGCGGGTGTCTCCTACGAGCAGTACTTC
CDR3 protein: CASSLAGVSYEQYF

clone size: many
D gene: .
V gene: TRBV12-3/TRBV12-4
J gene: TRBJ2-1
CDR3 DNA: TGTGCCAGCAGTCCCTTGGGTCTACTCTCCTACAATGAGCAGTTCTTC
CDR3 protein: CASSPLGLLSYNEQFF

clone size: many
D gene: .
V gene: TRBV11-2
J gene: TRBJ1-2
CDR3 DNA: TGTGCCAGCAGTTCGAGTGGTGGCTACACCTTC
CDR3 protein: CASSSSGGYTF

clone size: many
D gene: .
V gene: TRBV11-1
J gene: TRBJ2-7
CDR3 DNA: TGTGCCAGCAGCTTAGGGGGGGGGACACCAGCCTACGAGCAGTACTTC
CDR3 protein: CASSLGGGTPAYEQYF

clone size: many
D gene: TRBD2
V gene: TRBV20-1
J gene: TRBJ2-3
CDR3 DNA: TGCAGTGCTAGGGGGACTAGCGCTAGCACAGATACGCAGTATTTT
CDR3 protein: CSARGTSASTDTQYF

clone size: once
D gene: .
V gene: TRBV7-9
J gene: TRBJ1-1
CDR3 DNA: TGTGCCAGCAGCTTAGATTTGGGAGGAGAAGCTTTCTTT
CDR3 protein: CASSLDLGGEAFF

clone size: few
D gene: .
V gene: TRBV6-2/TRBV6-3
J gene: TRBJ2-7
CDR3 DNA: TGTGCCAGCAGTTACGACCATGGGTCCTACGAGCAGTACTTC
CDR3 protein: CASSYDHGSYEQYF

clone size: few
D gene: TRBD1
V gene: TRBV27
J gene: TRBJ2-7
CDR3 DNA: TGTGCCAGCAGGGGACAGCTACGACAGCAGTACTTC
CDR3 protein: CASRGQLRQQYF

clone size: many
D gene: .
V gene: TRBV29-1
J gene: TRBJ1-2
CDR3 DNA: TGCAGCGGAGGAGGGATAGAGGGCTACACCTTC
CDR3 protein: CSGGGIEGYTF